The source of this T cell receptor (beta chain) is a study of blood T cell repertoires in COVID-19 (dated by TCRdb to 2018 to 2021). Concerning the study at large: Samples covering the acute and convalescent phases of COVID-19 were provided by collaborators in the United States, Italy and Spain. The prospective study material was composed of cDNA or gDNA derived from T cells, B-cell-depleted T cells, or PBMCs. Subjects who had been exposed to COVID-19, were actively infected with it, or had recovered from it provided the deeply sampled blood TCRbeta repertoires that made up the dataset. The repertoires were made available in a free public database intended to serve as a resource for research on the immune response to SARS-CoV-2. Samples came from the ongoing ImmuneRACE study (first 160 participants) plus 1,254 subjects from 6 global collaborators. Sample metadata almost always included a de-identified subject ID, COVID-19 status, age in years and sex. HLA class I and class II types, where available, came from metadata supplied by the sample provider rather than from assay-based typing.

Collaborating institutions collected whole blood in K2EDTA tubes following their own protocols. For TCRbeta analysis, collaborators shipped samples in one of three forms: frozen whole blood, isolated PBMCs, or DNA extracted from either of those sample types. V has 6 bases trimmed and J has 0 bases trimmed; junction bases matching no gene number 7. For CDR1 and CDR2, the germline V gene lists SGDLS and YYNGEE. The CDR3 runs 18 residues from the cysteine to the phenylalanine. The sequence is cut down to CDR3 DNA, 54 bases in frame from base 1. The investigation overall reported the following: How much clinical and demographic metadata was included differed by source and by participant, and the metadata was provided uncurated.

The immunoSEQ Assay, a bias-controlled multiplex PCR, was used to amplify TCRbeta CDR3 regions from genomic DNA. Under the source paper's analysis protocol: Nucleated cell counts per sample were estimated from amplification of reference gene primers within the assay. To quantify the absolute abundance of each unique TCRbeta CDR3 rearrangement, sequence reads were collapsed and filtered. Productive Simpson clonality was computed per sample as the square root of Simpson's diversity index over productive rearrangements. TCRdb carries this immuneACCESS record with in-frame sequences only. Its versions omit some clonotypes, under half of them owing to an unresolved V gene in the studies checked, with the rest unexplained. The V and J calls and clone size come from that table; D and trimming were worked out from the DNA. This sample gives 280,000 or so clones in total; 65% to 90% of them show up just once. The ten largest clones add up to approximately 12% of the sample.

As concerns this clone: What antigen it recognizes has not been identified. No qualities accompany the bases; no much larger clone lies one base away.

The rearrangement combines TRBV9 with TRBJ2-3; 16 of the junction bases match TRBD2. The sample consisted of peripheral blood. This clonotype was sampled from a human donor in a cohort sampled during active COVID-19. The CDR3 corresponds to CASTRGLAGGISTDTQYF. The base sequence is TGTGCCAGCACCAGGGGACTAGCGGGAGGGATCAGCACAGATACGCAGTATTTT.